The TCR beta chain described here comes from a study of T cell changes during pregnancy in multiple sclerosis. Clones were read by immunoSEQ multiplex PCR, and TCRdb kept only the in-frame ones, dropping some. The table shows around 15,000 clones, with about 92% occurring only once. This CDR3 comprises 15 residues. The germline V gene has CDR1 LNHDA and CDR2 SQIVND (reference sequence). The ends were cut back, 6 bases at V and 0 bases at J, with 12 bases in the middle. This clonotype originated in a female donor in good health, enrolled as a control in a pregnancy study. The sequencing used peripheral blood, collected in the second trimester of pregnancy. The chain employs TRBV19 and TRBJ1-5, with D possibly being TRBD1 (5 bases). DNA for the CDR3: TGTGCCAGTAGGAGGAGCCAGGGTAGCAATCAGCCCCAGCATTTT. Encoded protein: CASRRSQGSNQPQHF.